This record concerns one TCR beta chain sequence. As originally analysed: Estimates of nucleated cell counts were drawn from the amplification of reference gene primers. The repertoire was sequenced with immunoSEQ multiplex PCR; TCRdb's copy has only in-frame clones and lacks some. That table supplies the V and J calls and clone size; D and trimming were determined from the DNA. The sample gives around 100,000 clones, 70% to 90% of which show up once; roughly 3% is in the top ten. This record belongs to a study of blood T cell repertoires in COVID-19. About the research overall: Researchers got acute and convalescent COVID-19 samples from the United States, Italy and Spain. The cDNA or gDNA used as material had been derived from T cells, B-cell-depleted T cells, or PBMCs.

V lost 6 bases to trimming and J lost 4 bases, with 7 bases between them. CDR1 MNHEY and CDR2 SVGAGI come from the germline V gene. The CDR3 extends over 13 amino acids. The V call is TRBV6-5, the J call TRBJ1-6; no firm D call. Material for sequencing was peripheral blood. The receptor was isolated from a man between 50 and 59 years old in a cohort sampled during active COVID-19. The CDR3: CASSDMYNSPLHF. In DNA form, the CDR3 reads TGTGCCAGCAGCGACATGTATAATTCACCCCTCCACTTT.